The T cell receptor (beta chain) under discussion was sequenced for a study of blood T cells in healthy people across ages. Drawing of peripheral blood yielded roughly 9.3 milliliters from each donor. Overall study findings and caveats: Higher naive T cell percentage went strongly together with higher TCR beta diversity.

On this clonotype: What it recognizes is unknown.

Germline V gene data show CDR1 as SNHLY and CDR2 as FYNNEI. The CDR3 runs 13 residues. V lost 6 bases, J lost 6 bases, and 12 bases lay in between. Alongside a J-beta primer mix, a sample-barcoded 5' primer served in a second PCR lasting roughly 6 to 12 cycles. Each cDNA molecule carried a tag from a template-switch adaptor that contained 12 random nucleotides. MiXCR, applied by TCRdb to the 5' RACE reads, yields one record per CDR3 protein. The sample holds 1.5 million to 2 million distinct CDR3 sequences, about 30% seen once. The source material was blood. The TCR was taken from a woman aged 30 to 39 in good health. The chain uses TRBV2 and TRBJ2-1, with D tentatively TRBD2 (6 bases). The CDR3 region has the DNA TGTGCCAGCAGGAGGACTATAGCCAATGAGCAGTTCTTC. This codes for CASRRTIANEQFF.